A single sample is the source of the 7 T cell receptor beta chains below, sequenced in a study of blood T cells in healthy people across ages. The authors ran a second PCR of roughly 7 to 11 cycles using a sample-barcoded 5' primer and a J-beta primer mix. MiXCR, run by TCRdb on the 5' RACE reads, gives a single entry per CDR3 protein. The repertoire consists of 800,000 to 950,000 distinct CDR3 sequences, with under 35% occurring once and the leading ten covering roughly a tenth. These data are also associated with another study on T cells of mothers and their children.

The sample taken for sequencing was blood. All receptors come from a woman aged 40 to 50 in good health.

This clonotype was seen repeatedly, ten times or more. The J gene is TRBJ2-7, the V gene TRBV10-3, with 9 positions matching TRBD1. V shed 3 bases, J shed 3 bases, and the junction held 3 bases outside the gene matches. CDR3 length: 14 residues. CDR1 is ENHRY and CDR2 is SYGVKD in the germline V gene. CDR3 sequence: CAISDSTGGYEQYF. The CDR3 DNA reads TGTGCCATCAGTGATTCGACAGGGGGCTACGAGCAGTACTTC.

The V call is TRBV4-2, the J call TRBJ1-1; 12 nucleotides match TRBD1. With 3 bases clipped from V and 3 bases from J, the junction kept 8 bases outside the gene matches. This CDR3 has 17 amino acids. Germline loops: CDR1 LGHNA, CDR2 YNFKEQ. CDR3 DNA sequence: TGTGCCAGCAGCCAGGGGACAGGGGGCAAGTTGGACACTGAAGCTTTCTTT. Translated: CASSQGTGGKLDTEAFF.

This clonotype was recorded a few times. The gene calls are TRBV3-1 and TRBJ2-1, with D perhaps matching TRBD2 (6 bases). This CDR3 is built from 15 residues. V dropped 6 bases and J dropped 2 bases, with 14 bases sitting between them. Germline V CDR1 and CDR2: LGHDT, YNNKEL (reference sequence). The CDR3 loop is CASSRDFNPYNEQFF. For the CDR3, the DNA is TGTGCCAGCAGTCGGGACTTCAATCCCTACAATGAGCAGTTCTTC.

This rearrangement joins TRBV11-2 to TRBJ2-3; 7 bases are shared with TRBD2. CDR1 and CDR2 (germline): SGHAT, FQNNGV. With 2 bases clipped from V and 5 bases from J, the junction kept 10 bases outside the gene matches. The CDR3 sequence is 16 residues long. The CDR3 sequence is CASSLSVRGKIDTQYF. CDR3 DNA sequence: TGTGCCAGCAGCTTAAGCGTGCGGGGGAAGATAGATACGCAGTATTTT.

This rearrangement joins TRBV20-1 to TRBJ2-5; D might be TRBD2 (6 bases). V dropped 1 base and J dropped 11 bases, with 17 bases sitting between them. The CDR3 is made up of 13 amino acids. Per the germline V gene, CDR1 is DFQATT and CDR2 is SNEGSKA (reference sequence). The CDR3 region is CSARGTSWGEQYF. CDR3 DNA sequence: TGCAGTGCTAGAGGGACGTCGTGGGGGGAGCAGTACTTC.

This chain joins TRBV6-2 or TRBV6-3 and TRBJ2-2; 7 positions match TRBD2. Germline V gene data show CDR1 as MNHEY and CDR2 as SVGEGT. V dropped 6 bases and J dropped 4; count of bases not matched to a gene: 8. CDR3 length: 15 amino acids. The CDR3 is CASSQRQRGTGELFF. The DNA of the CDR3 is TGTGCCAGCAGCCAACGACAGCGGGGCACCGGGGAGCTGTTTTTT.

The table lists this clonotype with a few counts. The CDR3 DNA reads as TGTGCCAGCAGCGTTCATCTCGGGGGGGAGACCCAGTACTTC. Its translation: CASSVHLGGETQYF. The V call is TRBV9, the J call TRBJ2-7, with TRBD2 matching 7 bases. The DNA end favors TRBJ2-5, so the J call may be wrong. Germline V gene sequence: CDR1 SGDLS, CDR2 YYNGEE. The CDR3 is made up of 14 amino acids.